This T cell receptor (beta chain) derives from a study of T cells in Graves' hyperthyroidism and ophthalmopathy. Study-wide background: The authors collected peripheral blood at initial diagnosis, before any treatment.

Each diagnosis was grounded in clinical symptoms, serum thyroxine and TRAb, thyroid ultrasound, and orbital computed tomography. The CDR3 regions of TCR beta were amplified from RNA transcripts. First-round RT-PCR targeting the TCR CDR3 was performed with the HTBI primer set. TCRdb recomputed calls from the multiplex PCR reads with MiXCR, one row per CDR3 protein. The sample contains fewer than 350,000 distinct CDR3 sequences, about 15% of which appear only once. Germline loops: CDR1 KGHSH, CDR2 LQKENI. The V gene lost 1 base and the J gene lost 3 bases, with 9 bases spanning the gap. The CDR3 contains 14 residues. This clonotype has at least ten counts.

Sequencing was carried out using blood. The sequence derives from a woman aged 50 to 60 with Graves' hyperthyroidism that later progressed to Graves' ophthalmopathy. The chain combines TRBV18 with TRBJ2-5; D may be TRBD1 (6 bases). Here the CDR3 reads CASSPRQGKETQYF. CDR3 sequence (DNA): TGTGCCAGCTCACCACGCCAGGGGAAAGAGACCCAGTACTTC.